Following are 27 T cell receptor beta chains from one sample sequenced in a study of spatial heterogeneity in lung cancer. MiXCR, applied by TCRdb to the 5' RACE reads, yields one record per CDR3 protein. The sample has about 92,000 distinct CDR3 sequences, roughly 12% seen once. Regarding time point: sample taken at primary tumor resection. Specimen: PBMCs, collected at surgery. The source of these receptors is a male donor with early-stage non-small cell lung cancer.

This clonotype was picked up a small number of times. The chain employs TRBV7-9 and TRBJ2-4; D call uncertain. Trimming shortened V by 2 bases and J by 0 bases, and 11 bases separated the two germline ends. Germline CDR1 reads SEHNR; CDR2 reads FQNEAQ (reference sequence). The CDR3 has 16 amino acids. The CDR3 DNA follows: TGTGCCAGCAGCTTATCCAGCGACCTAGCCAAAAACATTCAGTACTTC. It is translated as CASSLSSDLAKNIQYF.

This clonotype was recorded many times. The V call is TRBV18, the J call TRBJ2-2; D unresolved. The V and J ends lost 2 bases and 7 bases respectively, with 5 bases between them. Per germline, CDR1 KGHSH and CDR2 LQKENI. The CDR3 extends over 12 amino acids. DNA of the CDR3: TGTGCCAGCTCACCAGGCGACGGGGAGCTGTTTTTT. Translated: CASSPGDGELFF.

V usage is TRBV9 and J usage is TRBJ1-5; D gene unclear. The CDR3 spans 15 residues. CDR1 and CDR2 (germline): SGDLS, YYNGEE. Trimming left V 0 bases short and J 0 bases short, with 7 bases between. CDR3 sequence reads: CASSVGVDSNQPQHF. CDR3 DNA: TGTGCCAGCAGCGTAGGGGTTGATAGCAATCAGCCCCAGCATTTT.

The V call is TRBV7-8, the J call TRBJ1-5; 7 bases are a match to TRBD1. The ends lost 0 bases at V and 4 bases at J; junction bases unmatched: 6. This CDR3 is built from 16 residues. Germline loops: CDR1 SGHVS, CDR2 FQNEAQ. CDR3 coding DNA: TGTGCCAGCAGCTTAGCTTTCCAGGGGGGGAATCAGCCCCAGCATTTT. Amino acids: CASSLAFQGGNQPQHF.

V gene TRBV5-4 combines with J gene TRBJ1-3; TRBD1 is a possible D gene (5 bases). There are 16 residues in the CDR3. Germline CDR1 is SGHNT and CDR2 is YYREEE (reference sequence). The ends were cut back, 0 bases at V and 3 bases at J, with 13 bases in the middle. The CDR3 protein is CASSLVGSGHGNTIYF. The CDR3 region has the DNA TGTGCCAGCAGCTTGGTGGGGTCAGGACATGGAAACACCATATATTTT.

J is TRBJ1-3 and V is TRBV14; TRBD1 might be the D (6 bases). In germline, CDR1 is SGHDN, CDR2 FVKESK. Between the trimmed V and J ends, which lost 2 bases and 2 bases, there was a span of 10 bases. The CDR3 consists of 15 residues. CDR3 loop: CASSQNNRAGNTIYF. CDR3 in DNA: TGTGCCAGCAGCCAAAACAACAGGGCTGGAAACACCATATATTTT.

The rearrangement uses TRBV28 and TRBJ2-7; D is uncertain. CDR3 length equals 14 residues. Trimming took off 5 bases at V and 2 bases at J, with 13 bases between the two ends. In germline, CDR1 is MDHEN, CDR2 SYDVKM. The CDR3 DNA sequence: TGTGCCAGCAGTCCTATTTTCGGGCCCTACGAGCAGTACTTC. Translated: CASSPIFGPYEQYF.

The chain employs TRBV4-1 and TRBJ1-1, with a tentative D call TRBD1 (5 bases). CDR1 and CDR2 (germline): MGHRA, YSYEKL. Trimming cost V 1 base and J 1 base, with 13 bases left between them. CDR3 length: 16 amino acids. In DNA, the CDR3 is TGCGCCAGCAGCCAAGGCGCGCCGGGGACGAACACTGAAGCTTTCTTT. Translating gives CASSQGAPGTNTEAFF.

This clonotype was seen a few times. V and J are TRBV28 and TRBJ1-6, with 9 positions matching TRBD1. This CDR3 has 16 amino acids. J was trimmed by 9 bases and V by 6 bases; bases with no gene match: 12. Germline CDR1 reads MDHEN; CDR2 reads SYDVKM. The CDR3 DNA reads as TGTGCCAGCAGCCTGCCCGGACAGGGGTTGGCTTCACCCCTCCACTTT. Protein product: CASSLPGQGLASPLHF.

This clonotype was counted only a few times. The chain recombines TRBV27 with TRBJ2-1; 10 bases are shared with TRBD2. CDR3 length equals 15 residues. V lost 3 bases and J lost 7; bases outside the gene matches: 6. Germline CDR1 MNHEY, CDR2 SMNVEV (reference sequence). CDR3 in DNA: TGTGCCAGCAGTTTTCAAGCGGGAGGGGGTAATGAGCAGTTCTTC. Translated, it gives CASSFQAGGGNEQFF.

This clonotype was recorded at least ten times. Germline and junction disagree at one end, which may indicate a read error. The genes are TRBV12-3 or TRBV12-4 and TRBJ1-1; D remains ambiguous. The CDR3 length is 14 residues. CDR3 amino acids: CASSLGGMNTEAFF. The DNA of the CDR3 is TGCGCCAGCAGCTTGGGCGGGATGAACACTGAAGCTTTCTTT.

At least ten counts were recorded for this clonotype. This sequence joins TRBV28 and TRBJ2-7; no clear D. V was cut by 5 bases and J by 3 bases, with 2 bases left in between. CDR3 size: 10 residues. CDR1 and CDR2 from the germline V gene are MDHEN and SYDVKM. CDR3 DNA sequence: TGTGCCAGCAGTCACTACGAGCAGTACTTC. This translates into CASSHYEQYF.

This clonotype was counted between two and nine times. The chain is built from TRBV7-3 and TRBJ1-3; possibly TRBD1 for D (5 bases). This CDR3 comprises 14 residues. Trimming removed 5 bases from V and 2 bases from J, with 10 bases in between. Germline-derived CDR1 and CDR2 are SGHTA and FQGTGA. For the CDR3, the DNA is TGTGCCAGCAGCCTGGCAGGGCCTGGAAACACCATATATTTT. Amino acids: CASSLAGPGNTIYF.

V usage is TRBV7-2 and J usage is TRBJ1-4; perhaps TRBD1 as D (5 bases). CDR3 length: 12 residues. V gave up 5 bases and J gave up 8 bases, with 9 bases separating them. The germline V gene has CDR1 SGHTA and CDR2 FQGNSA. CDR3 nucleotides: TGTGCCAGCAGCATGAACAGGGAAAAACTGTTTTTT. It encodes CASSMNREKLFF.

This clonotype was counted ten times or more. The chain couples TRBV7-8 to TRBJ2-7; the match to TRBD2 covers 9 bases. Germline V lookup: CDR1 SGHVS, CDR2 FQNEAQ. The CDR3 is 15 amino acids. The junction had 6 bases not matched to a gene; V was cut back by 3 bases and J by 3 bases. In nucleotides, the CDR3 is TGTGCCAGCAGCTTCGGTCTAGCGGGATACTACGAGCAGTACTTC. The encoded protein is CASSFGLAGYYEQYF.

V is TRBV20-1 and J is TRBJ2-7; 11 nucleotides agree with TRBD1. Germline CDR1 reads DFQATT; CDR2 reads SNEGSKA (reference sequence). The junction had 2 bases not matched to a gene; V was cut back by 3 bases and J by 4 bases. The CDR3 consists of 13 residues. CDR3 protein: CSARDRGQYEQYF. CDR3 DNA sequence: TGCAGTGCTAGGGACAGGGGGCAATACGAGCAGTACTTC.

In its sample, this clonotype was seen many times. The chain carries TRBV7-2 and TRBJ2-7; D remains unclear. The CDR3 is 14 residues long. The germline gives CDR1 SGHTA, CDR2 FQGNSA. Trimming removed 1 base from V and 3 bases from J, with 10 bases in between. The CDR3 DNA follows: TGTGCCAGCAGCTTAGGCACCGTTAACTACGAGCAGTACTTC. It codes for CASSLGTVNYEQYF.

The CDR3 sequence: CASSYSPASGNNEQFF. As DNA, the CDR3 is TGTGCCAGCAGTTACTCACCGGCTAGCGGGAACAATGAGCAGTTCTTC. V and J are TRBV6-2 or TRBV6-3 and TRBJ2-1; 9 bases align to TRBD2. CDR1 and CDR2 (germline): MNHEY, SVGEGT. There are 16 residues in the CDR3. The ends lost 0 bases at V and 5 bases at J; junction bases unmatched: 5.

This clonotype was detected ten times or more. CDR3 DNA sequence: TGCGCCAGCAGCCAGGAGACAGGGTGGGCTGAAGCTTTCTTT. This codes for CASSQETGWAEAFF. The J gene is TRBJ1-1, the V gene TRBV4-3, with TRBD1 matching 7 bases. Germline V gene data show CDR1 as LGHNA and CDR2 as YSLEER. V was clipped by 3 bases and J by 6 bases; unmatched bases: 7. There are 14 residues in the CDR3.

The chain joins TRBV28 to TRBJ2-1; TRBD2 matches at 10 bases. The CDR3 covers 15 residues. V shed 2 bases, J shed 3 bases, and the junction held 1 base outside the gene matches. CDR1 is MDHEN, CDR2 SYDVKM, per germline. CDR3 amino acids: CASSLIAGGYNEQFF. The CDR3 DNA follows: TGTGCCAGCAGTTTAATAGCGGGAGGCTACAATGAGCAGTTCTTC.

This chain joins TRBV4-3 and TRBJ2-3; 12 positions agree with TRBD2. There are 17 residues in the CDR3. V trimming: 4 bases; J trimming: 6 bases; junction bases outside the gene matches: 11. Per germline, CDR1 LGHNA and CDR2 YSLEER. Here the CDR3 reads CASSRGGGLAGTDTQYF. The CDR3 region has the DNA TGCGCCAGCAGCCGGGGGGGCGGACTAGCGGGGACGGATACGCAGTATTTT.

This clonotype was recorded a few times. The chain recombines TRBV25-1 with TRBJ2-1, with D uncertain. Trimming cost V 0 bases and J 6 bases, with 0 bases left between them. The germline gives CDR1 MGHDK, CDR2 SYGVNS. This CDR3 is built from 11 residues. In nucleotides, the CDR3 is TGTGCCAGCAGTGAATACAATGAGCAGTTCTTC. Its protein product is CASSEYNEQFF.

This chain joins TRBV7-9 and TRBJ1-3; 7 positions match TRBD1. The CDR3 consists of 14 residues. V was clipped by 6 bases and J by 2 bases; unmatched bases: 4. CDR1 and CDR2 from the germline V gene are SEHNR and FQNEAQ (reference sequence). For the CDR3, the DNA is TGTGCCAGCAGTTTCCAGGGGGCTGGAAACACCATATATTTT. It is translated as CASSFQGAGNTIYF.

This clonotype was seen many times. In DNA form, the CDR3 reads TGTGCCAGCACCAGGGGAGGGCTCAATCAGCCCCAGCATTTT. Its translation: CASTRGGLNQPQHF. The rearrangement links TRBV28 to TRBJ1-5; D is possibly TRBD1 (6 bases). This CDR3 contains 14 residues. Germline-derived CDR1 and CDR2 are MDHEN and SYDVKM. The V end lost 7 bases, the J end lost 3 bases, and 13 bases lay between the germline ends.

Only a few counts were recorded for this clonotype. This chain joins TRBV4-3 and TRBJ1-1; D unresolved. V was cut by 1 base and J by 7 bases, with 10 bases left in between. Germline V gives CDR1 LGHNA, CDR2 YSLEER. The CDR3 extends over 13 amino acids. The CDR3 bases are TGCGCCAGCAGCCAAGTGACGAGCAGTGAAGCTTTCTTT. Encoded protein: CASSQVTSSEAFF.

With respect to this clonotype: This CDR3 fails to terminate in the conserved phenylalanine or tryptophan, so it likely reflects a read error. The V gene is TRBV12-3 or TRBV12-4, the J gene TRBJ1-1; no clear D gene. V was cut by 4 bases and J by 1 base, with 7 bases left in between. There are 13 residues in the CDR3. CDR3 loop: CASSSTTNTEAFL. CDR3 DNA: TGTGCCAGCAGTTCGACAACGAACACTGAAGCTTTCCTT.

This clonotype has a handful of counts. The CDR3 nucleotides are TGCAGTTTTATCGGGACGAGAGCTTTCTTT. Protein sequence: CSFIGTRAFF. V is TRBV20-1 and J is TRBJ1-1, with a possible D match to TRBD1 (5 bases). The CDR3 has 10 residues. V lost 8 bases and J lost 10, with 14 bases in between. Looked up from germline, CDR1 is DFQATT and CDR2 is SNEGSKA (reference sequence).